The 28 T cell receptor beta chains presented below share a single source sample, sequenced in a study of tumor-infiltrating lymphocytes in primary liver carcinoma. A constant-region primer primed TCR beta cDNA synthesis from 500 to 550 ng of total RNA. Researchers made the TCR beta libraries by running three nested multiplex PCR rounds with slightly modified ARM-PCR. PCR rounds one and two used TRBV1-TRBV30 forward primers with a C-beta reverse primer for approximately 10 cycles each. TCRdb passed the multiplex PCR reads through MiXCR, listing each CDR3 protein once. The sample contains hundreds of thousands of distinct CDR3 sequences, about 60% of which appear only once. Germline DNA was extracted too, while blood RNA derived from unsorted whole blood. The material sequenced was peripheral blood. Receptors were obtained from a man in his forties with primary liver carcinoma and hepatitis B virus infection.

With respect to this clonotype: Germline is not matched at one junction end, which may reflect a read error. This chain connects TRBV5-1 to TRBJ2-3; no definite D call. This CDR3 spans 11 amino acids. The germline gives CDR1 SGHRS, CDR2 YFSETQ. The DNA for the CDR3 is TGCGCCAACAGCAGCACAGATACGCAGTATTTT. This sequence encodes CANSSTDTQYF.

Concerning this clonotype itself: Lacking the conserved final phenylalanine or tryptophan, this CDR3 likely reflects a read error. The J gene is TRBJ2-1, the V gene TRBV11-1; 8 nucleotides match TRBD2. The CDR3 loop spans 14 amino acids. Germline lookup yields CDR1 SGHAT and CDR2 FQDESV (reference sequence). V trimming: 8 bases; J trimming: 7 bases; junction bases outside the gene matches: 10. In DNA form, the CDR3 reads TGTGCCAGCGGACGTCGGACGGGGGGGAATGAGCAGTTCCTC. Protein: CASGRRTGGNEQFL.

This clonotype has a handful of counts. Because it lacks the conserved phenylalanine or tryptophan at the end, this CDR3 is likely a read error. This chain's CDR3 is CASSYKPAEAFL. The CDR3 region has the DNA TGTGCCAGCAGCTACAAACCCGCTGAAGCTTTCCTT. This sequence joins TRBV5-6 and TRBJ1-1; D is unresolved. The ends were cut back, 3 bases at V and 6 bases at J, with 9 bases in the middle. CDR1 is SGHDT, CDR2 YYEEEE, per germline. This CDR3 is 12 amino acids long.

This clonotype was counted a few times. The genes are TRBV2 and TRBJ1-2, with D hard to call. This CDR3 has 14 amino acids. From germline, CDR1 is SNHLY and CDR2 FYNNEI. Trimming shortened V by 8 bases and J by 8 bases, and 21 bases separated the two germline ends. In DNA, the CDR3 is TGTGCCAGCCGGAATGGCCCCTCTAGATCGGGCTACACCTTC. Its translation: CASRNGPSRSGYTF.

This clonotype has only one observation. A much larger clone differs from this one at a single base, so this may be a read error. The chain is built from TRBV12-3 or TRBV12-4 and TRBJ2-7, with D possibly being TRBD1 or TRBD2 (5 bases each). This CDR3 contains 12 residues. Trimming took 7 bases from V and 6 from J, leaving 13 bases between them. The DNA for the CDR3 is TGTGCCAGCATCGGGACCTACGGCGAGCAGTACTTC. This translates into CASIGTYGEQYF.

Concerning this clonotype itself: At one end, the junction sequence differs from germline, possibly due to a read error. This chain connects TRBV12-3 or TRBV12-4 to TRBJ1-6; 9 bases are shared with TRBD1. This CDR3 region has 15 residues. CDR3 coding DNA: TGTGCCAGCACTCGGACAGGGGAGTTAAATTCACCCCTCCATTTT. Its translation: CASTRTGELNSPLHF.

In its sample, this clonotype was seen a few times. This chain's CDR3 is CASTLSGALRQPQHF. The CDR3 nucleotides read TGTGCCAGCACCTTATCGGGAGCTCTCCGTCAGCCCCAGCATTTT. This rearrangement joins TRBV28 to TRBJ1-5; D is unresolved. The V and J ends lost 7 bases and 6 bases respectively, with 19 bases between them. There are 15 residues in the CDR3. Germline V gene data show CDR1 as MDHEN and CDR2 as SYDVKM. The whole variable domain, remainder taken from reference TRBV28 and TRBJ1-5, is DVKVTQSSRYLVKRTGEKVFLECVQDMDHENMFWYRQDPGLGLRLIYFSYDVKMKEKGDIPEGYSVSREKKERFSLILESASTNQTSMYLCASTLSGALRQPQHFGDGTRLSIL.

A remark on this clonotype: No conserved phenylalanine or tryptophan ends this CDR3, so it is likely a read error. This CDR3 is CASALATQVVRGSARQETQYL. The DNA of the CDR3 is TGTGCCAGCGCCTTGGCCACCCAGGTCGTACGCGGGAGCGCGAGACAAGAGACCCAGTACCTC. The chain couples TRBV7-8 to TRBJ2-5; 7 bases fit TRBD2. V gave up 8 bases and J gave up 2 bases; unmatched junction bases: 29. This CDR3 has 21 amino acids. CDR1 and CDR2 from the germline V gene are SGHVS and FQNEAQ.

A remark on this clonotype: The junction and the germline gene differ at one end; a read error may be behind it. V is TRBV12-3 or TRBV12-4 and J is TRBJ2-5, with D unresolved. This CDR3 has 12 amino acids. CDR3 region: CASCLVQETQYF. DNA for the CDR3: TGTGCCAGCTGTTTAGTGCAGGAGACCCAGTACTTC.

This clonotype was recorded a few times. The chain has TRBV12-5 and TRBJ2-2; D remains ambiguous. Trimming removed 7 bases from V and 3 bases from J, with 3 bases in between. CDR1 and CDR2 (germline): LGHNT, FRNRAP. The CDR3 totals 11 residues. CDR3 DNA: TGTGCTAGTGCCTACACCGGGGAGCTGTTTTTT. It encodes CASAYTGELFF.

The chain employs TRBV11-2 and TRBJ2-3; D ambiguous. Deletions cut 3 bases from V and 0 bases from J, with 4 bases between. CDR3 length: 13 amino acids. From germline, CDR1 is SGHAT and CDR2 FQNNGV. The CDR3 coding sequence is TGTGCCAGCAGCTTCCATAGCACAGATACGCAGTATTTT. Residues: CASSFHSTDTQYF.

On this clonotype itself: A read error may account for a junction end that differs from germline. CDR3: CSAKTDGYGYTF. CDR3 nucleotides: TGTAGCGCTAAGACCGACGGCTACGGCTACACCTTC. The rearrangement links TRBV29-1 to TRBJ1-2; D is unclear. This CDR3 has 12 amino acids. Looked up from germline, CDR1 is SQVTM and CDR2 is ANQGSEA.

In this sample, this clonotype turned up many times. The chain uses TRBV4-1 and TRBJ2-7, with D possibly matching TRBD2 (5 bases). CDR3 length: 14 amino acids. Germline V gene lookup returns CDR1 MGHRA and CDR2 YSYEKL. V was trimmed by 4 bases and J by 7 bases, leaving 17 bases between them. The CDR3 loop reads CASSPAGSRGEQYF. The CDR3 DNA follows: TGCGCCAGCAGCCCAGCCGGGTCCAGAGGGGAGCAGTACTTC.

As to this clonotype: Its ends do not fully match the called genes, so a read error is possible. This chain uses TRBV4-1 with TRBJ2-5; TRBD2 agrees at 7 bases. The CDR3 is 16 amino acids. Germline lookup yields CDR1 MGHRA and CDR2 YSYEKL. The CDR3 sequence is CASRQVFAGAGETRYF. In DNA form, the CDR3 reads TGCGCCAGCAGGCAAGTATTTGCGGGAGCGGGTGAGACCCGGTACTTC.

This clonotype was detected only once. The CDR3 loop reads CAISEPDRRGQSQHF. The CDR3 DNA follows: TGTGCCATCAGTGAACCCGACAGGAGGGGACAGTCCCAGCATTTT. The V gene is TRBV10-3, the J gene TRBJ1-5, with TRBD1 matching 7 bases. The germline gives CDR1 ENHRY, CDR2 SYGVKD. V was pared by 3 bases and J by 11 bases, with 13 bases of the junction left unmatched. The CDR3 loop spans 15 amino acids.

This clonotype was seen a single time. A junction end diverges from the germline sequence, so it may reflect a read error. This chain connects TRBV4-2 to TRBJ2-2; 7 bases match TRBD2. Germline CDR1 LGHNA, CDR2 YNFKEQ. This CDR3 region has 20 residues. The CDR3 DNA is TGTGCAAGCAGCCAAGAAATGAGTGGGAGGGGTTTATTAAAGACCGGGGAGCTGTTTTTT. It specifies CASSQEMSGRGLLKTGELFF.

To note about this clonotype: One end of the junction fails to match germline, which may point to a read error. J is TRBJ2-2 and V is TRBV11-1; TRBD1 matches at 11 bases. The CDR3 is 15 residues long. CDR1 and CDR2 from the germline V gene are SGHAT and FQDESV (reference sequence). The CDR3 sequence is CASSRTGGVSGELFF. The CDR3 DNA sequence: TGTGCCAGCAGCAGGACAGGGGGCGTTAGCGGGGAGCTGTTTTTC. The entire variable domain, with the rest obtained from reference TRBV11-1 and TRBJ2-2, is as follows: EAEVAQSPRYKITEKSQAVAFWCDPISGHATLYWYRQILGQGPELLVQFQDESVVDDSQLPKDRFSAERLKGVDSTLKIQPAELGDSAMYLCASSRTGGVSGELFFGEGSRLTVL.

The chain carries TRBV11-2 and TRBJ2-2; perhaps TRBD1 as D (7 bases). The CDR3 has 15 amino acids. CDR1 is SGHAT and CDR2 is FQNNGV in the germline V gene. V lost 2 bases to trimming and J lost 10 bases, with 17 bases between them. The CDR3 nucleotides are TGTGCCAGCAGCTTAATGTCAGGGGGGATCGAGGAGCTGTTTTTT. Translation gives CASSLMSGGIEELFF.

This clonotype was seen a few times. This chain links TRBV6-6 with TRBJ1-3, with D hard to call. V was clipped by 6 bases and J by 0 bases, with 12 bases between them. The CDR3 contains 15 residues. From germline, CDR1 is MNHNY and CDR2 SVGAGI (reference sequence). Here the CDR3 reads CASRQVGYSGNTIYF. The CDR3 DNA sequence: TGTGCCAGCAGACAAGTTGGATACTCTGGAAACACCATATATTTT.

This sequence joins TRBV6-1 and TRBJ2-7; TRBD2 is a possible D gene (5 bases). This CDR3 region has 15 residues. V gave up 7 bases and J gave up 3 bases, with 19 bases separating them. CDR1 MNHNS and CDR2 SASEGT come from the germline V gene. For the CDR3, the DNA is TGTGCCAGCAATGCTGTGGGGAGCCTTCACTACGAGCAGTACTTC. Translating gives CASNAVGSLHYEQYF.

Concerning this clonotype itself: A much larger clone differs from this one at a single base, so this may be a read error. This chain connects TRBV6-5 to TRBJ2-1; 8 bases map to TRBD2. J lost 10 bases, V lost 8 bases, and 7 bases had no gene match. Germline CDR1 and CDR2: MNHEY and SVGAGI. This CDR3 has 12 residues. CDR3 sequence: CASWEAGGEQFF. The CDR3 nucleotides read TGTGCCAGCTGGGAGGCGGGAGGCGAGCAGTTCTTC.

This clonotype was seen a single time. A much larger clone is a single base away; this may be a read error. The CDR3 does not close with the conserved phenylalanine or tryptophan, likely indicating a read error. The CDR3 protein is CASSQVMAGYVDQNYGYTS. DNA for the CDR3: TGCGCCAGCAGCCAAGTTATGGCAGGGTACGTCGACCAAAACTATGGCTACACCTCC. V and J are TRBV4-1 and TRBJ1-2; perhaps TRBD1 as D (5 bases). CDR3 length equals 19 residues. V was trimmed by 1 base and J by 2 bases, leaving 23 bases between them. Germline V gene sequence: CDR1 MGHRA, CDR2 YSYEKL.

Points on this clonotype: It may be a read error: a sequence one base away is much more abundant. V is TRBV4-1 and J is TRBJ2-5; maybe TRBD1 (6 bases). The germline CDR1 and CDR2 sequences are MGHRA and YSYEKL. The CDR3 has 14 residues. Trimming stripped 4 bases from V and 2 bases from J, with 11 bases between. Written as DNA, the CDR3 is TGCGCCAGCAGCCTAGAGAGGGGGCAAGAGACCCAGTACTTC. It is translated as CASSLERGQETQYF.

About this clonotype: At one end, the junction sequence differs from germline, possibly due to a read error. The chain uses TRBV6-6 and TRBJ1-2; TRBD1 might be the D (6 bases). Germline V gene lookup returns CDR1 MNHNY and CDR2 SVGAGI (reference sequence). The CDR3 is made up of 14 amino acids. The CDR3: CDSRKLDSFYGYTF. DNA of the CDR3: TGTGACAGCAGAAAACTGGACAGCTTCTATGGCTACACCTTC.

The chain joins TRBV6-1 to TRBJ2-7; D is perhaps TRBD1 (6 bases). In germline, CDR1 is MNHNS, CDR2 SASEGT. V was cut by 2 bases and J by 12 bases, with 11 bases left in between. The CDR3 consists of 11 residues. The CDR3 coding sequence is TGTGCCAGCAGTGAAACGTGGGGGCTGTACTTC. Translated: CASSETWGLYF.

The genes are TRBV10-3 and TRBJ2-5; 12 nucleotides match TRBD2. Germline V gene lookup returns CDR1 ENHRY and CDR2 SYGVKD. This CDR3 comprises 17 residues. Germline trimming cut 8 bases from V and 4 bases from J; bases unmatched to any gene: 14. The CDR3 spells CAISWGKLAGGRETQYF. The CDR3 DNA sequence: TGTGCCATCTCATGGGGGAAACTAGCGGGAGGTCGAGAGACCCAGTACTTC.

This clonotype was seen repeatedly, ten times or more. The chain employs TRBV6-1 and TRBJ1-4, with D perhaps matching TRBD1 (5 bases). The CDR3 loop spans 13 amino acids. Germline V gives CDR1 MNHNS, CDR2 SASEGT. Trimming cost V 5 bases and J 8 bases, with 12 bases left between them. CDR3 nucleotides: TGTGCCAGCAGTCCGGGGCCCCGAGAAAAACTGTTTTTT. This gives the protein CASSPGPREKLFF.

A note on this clonotype: With a much larger clone just one base away, this may be a read error. This rearrangement joins TRBV4-2 to TRBJ1-2; D ambiguous. With 0 bases removed from V and 6 bases from J, the gap between germline ends came to 11 bases. Germline CDR1 is LGHNA and CDR2 is YNFKEQ. The CDR3 consists of 14 residues. CDR3 in DNA: TGTGCCAGCAGCCAAGATCTGGGCACCGATGGCTACACCTTC. Translated, it gives CASSQDLGTDGYTF.